A selection of T cell receptor beta chains follows, all from one sample in a study of T cell repertoires in cytomegalovirus infection. One entry per CDR3 protein results from TCRdb running MiXCR on the reads. This table holds roughly 630,000 distinct CDR3 sequences, around 24% found once. The sample comprised CD8+ T cells from PBMCs. Every receptor here comes from a human donor in good health (CMV status not recorded). Some clones in this sample may be carry-over from other donors' samples. Both conserved end residues are part of each CDR3. Fields, in order: D gene, J gene, clone size, V gene, CDR3 DNA, CDR3 protein. D genes are given only for firm matches. Where a row states a size, it is once, few, many or the class of an expanded clone; other rows omit it.

d_gene: TRBD2; j_gene: TRBJ2-1; abundance: many; v_gene: TRBV7-8; CDR3nt: TGTGCCAGCACCCCACAGCCCCCGCCGGGGGGGAATGAGCAGTTCTTC; CDR3aa: CASTPQPPPGGNEQFF
d_gene: TRBD1; j_gene: TRBJ1-6; abundance: few; v_gene: TRBV7-9; CDR3nt: TGTGCCAGCAGCCTGACAGGGGTTGGATCACCCCTCCACTTT; CDR3aa: CASSLTGVGSPLHF
d_gene: .; j_gene: TRBJ1-1; abundance: few; v_gene: TRBV4-2; CDR3nt: TGTGCCAGCAGCCAGCCCCAGGTCTCTGAAGGGGGAGCTTTCTTT; CDR3aa: CASSQPQVSEGGAFF
d_gene: TRBD2; j_gene: TRBJ2-1; abundance: .; v_gene: TRBV7-2; CDR3nt: TGTGCCAGCAGGGGGGGGGGGGGGGGGGGCAATGAGCAGTTCTTC; CDR3aa: CASRGGGGGGNEQFF
d_gene: .; j_gene: TRBJ1-2; abundance: .; v_gene: TRBV4-1; CDR3nt: TGCGCCAACAGCCAAGACGGTGCAAGCGCCTATGGCTACACCTTC; CDR3aa: CANSQDGASAYGYTF
d_gene: .; j_gene: TRBJ2-7; abundance: many; v_gene: TRBV4-1; CDR3nt: TGCGCCAGCAGCCAAGATCAAGGACACTCCGTTTTATACGAGCAGTACTTC; CDR3aa: CASSQDQGHSVLYEQYF
d_gene: TRBD1; j_gene: TRBJ1-4; abundance: .; v_gene: TRBV7-9; CDR3nt: TGTGCCAGCAGCCTGGGGGACAGAAAAACTTTT; CDR3aa: CASSLGDRKTF
d_gene: TRBD1; j_gene: TRBJ2-3; abundance: few; v_gene: TRBV10-3; CDR3nt: TGTGCCATCAGGGGACAGGGTCGGGGGTTTAGCACAGATACGCAGTATTTT; CDR3aa: CAIRGQGRGFSTDTQYF
d_gene: TRBD1; j_gene: TRBJ2-2; abundance: .; v_gene: TRBV28; CDR3nt: TGTGCCAGCAGTCCTCAGGGGGCAGGGCTTCCTTTGGCGAACACCGGGGAGCTGTTTTTT; CDR3aa: CASSPQGAGLPLANTGELFF
d_gene: .; j_gene: TRBJ1-5; abundance: .; v_gene: TRBV20-1; CDR3nt: TGCAGTGCTAGAGATACTCGAAGTAGCAATCAGCCCCAGCATTTT; CDR3aa: CSARDTRSSNQPQHF
d_gene: TRBD2; j_gene: TRBJ2-1; abundance: .; v_gene: TRBV7-3; CDR3nt: TGTGCCAGCAGCTTAATTGGGCTAGCGGGGGGGGATTCGGGGAATGAGCAGTTCTTC; CDR3aa: CASSLIGLAGGDSGNEQFF
d_gene: .; j_gene: TRBJ1-1; abundance: few; v_gene: TRBV7-9; CDR3nt: TGTGCCAGCAGCTTATTAGACAGGACTACTGAAGCTTTCTTT; CDR3aa: CASSLLDRTTEAFF
d_gene: TRBD1; j_gene: TRBJ1-5; abundance: many; v_gene: TRBV12-3/TRBV12-4; CDR3nt: TGTGCCAGCAGTTTTGGACAGGGGGCACGGCAGCCCCAGCATTTT; CDR3aa: CASSFGQGARQPQHF
d_gene: .; j_gene: TRBJ1-4; abundance: .; v_gene: TRBV25-1; CDR3nt: TGTGCCAGCAGTGAATTCGGTCCGGGATCTAACGGTGAAAAACTGTTTTTT; CDR3aa: CASSEFGPGSNGEKLFF
d_gene: .; j_gene: TRBJ1-4; abundance: once; v_gene: TRBV20-1; CDR3nt: TGCAGTGCCGGTAATTGGACAGCCCTTAATGAAAAACTGTTTTTT; CDR3aa: CSAGNWTALNEKLFF
d_gene: .; j_gene: TRBJ1-5; abundance: many; v_gene: TRBV6-1; CDR3nt: TGTGCCAGCAGGGAGGGGGTATCGGTCTATCAGCCCCAGCATTTT; CDR3aa: CASREGVSVYQPQHF
d_gene: .; j_gene: TRBJ2-7; abundance: few; v_gene: TRBV7-9; CDR3nt: TGTGCCAGCAGCTCCGCGGACAAACCCTACGAGCAGTACTTC; CDR3aa: CASSSADKPYEQYF
d_gene: TRBD1; j_gene: TRBJ1-3; abundance: few; v_gene: TRBV13; CDR3nt: TGTGCCAGCAGCTCTCCGAGACAGGGGAACTCTGGAAACACCATATATTTT; CDR3aa: CASSSPRQGNSGNTIYF
d_gene: TRBD1; j_gene: TRBJ1-2; abundance: .; v_gene: TRBV29-1; CDR3nt: TGTAGCGTTGAAGGTATGACAGGGGTCCTCGGCTACACCTTC; CDR3aa: CSVEGMTGVLGYTF
d_gene: .; j_gene: TRBJ2-1; abundance: .; v_gene: TRBV15; CDR3nt: TGTGCCACCAGAATTACCCACACCGGCAATGAGCAGTTCTTC; CDR3aa: CATRITHTGNEQFF
d_gene: .; j_gene: TRBJ2-2; abundance: .; v_gene: TRBV27; CDR3nt: TGTGCCAGCAGTTTTACAATGGGGGCCAACACCGGGGAGCTGTTTTTT; CDR3aa: CASSFTMGANTGELFF
d_gene: TRBD2; j_gene: TRBJ2-2; abundance: few; v_gene: TRBV6-1; CDR3nt: TGTGCCAGCAGTCCTTTGAAGCGGGGAATTTACACCGGGGAGCTGTTTTTT; CDR3aa: CASSPLKRGIYTGELFF
d_gene: .; j_gene: TRBJ2-7; abundance: once; v_gene: TRBV25-1; CDR3nt: TGTGCCAGCAGTGAATTTGGGGTCCACGAGCAGTACTTC; CDR3aa: CASSEFGVHEQYF
d_gene: .; j_gene: TRBJ1-2; abundance: few; v_gene: TRBV6-2/TRBV6-3; CDR3nt: TGTGCCAGCAGTGCCCAGGGACTGCTCGATGGCTACACCTTC; CDR3aa: CASSAQGLLDGYTF
d_gene: .; j_gene: TRBJ2-2; abundance: few; v_gene: TRBV29-1; CDR3nt: TGCAGCGTTGATGAGGGGGCGGGAACCGGGGAGCTGTTTTTT; CDR3aa: CSVDEGAGTGELFF
d_gene: .; j_gene: TRBJ2-3; abundance: .; v_gene: TRBV28; CDR3nt: TGTGCCAGCAGTTTATTGGTGGGGGGCACAGATACGCAGTATTTT; CDR3aa: CASSLLVGGTDTQYF
d_gene: .; j_gene: TRBJ1-2; abundance: many; v_gene: TRBV12-3/TRBV12-4; CDR3nt: TGTGCCAGCAGTTCGGACAGCGTCATTAACTATGGCTACACCTTC; CDR3aa: CASSSDSVINYGYTF
d_gene: .; j_gene: TRBJ1-4; abundance: few; v_gene: TRBV28; CDR3nt: TGTGCCAGCAGTTTAACCTTCCCGGACGGGGAAAAACTGTTTTTT; CDR3aa: CASSLTFPDGEKLFF
d_gene: TRBD2; j_gene: TRBJ2-2; abundance: many; v_gene: TRBV7-8; CDR3nt: TGTGCCAGCAGCTTAGGACTAGCGGGGGTTGTACTGGACACCGGGGAGCTGTTTTTT; CDR3aa: CASSLGLAGVVLDTGELFF
d_gene: TRBD1; j_gene: TRBJ1-1; abundance: few; v_gene: TRBV24-1; CDR3nt: TGTGCCACCAGTGACCCCAGGGGGGGGCATGAAGCTTTCTTT; CDR3aa: CATSDPRGGHEAFF
d_gene: .; j_gene: TRBJ1-5; abundance: .; v_gene: TRBV7-9; CDR3nt: TGTGCCAGCAGCCCGGGGACGCACAATCAGCCCCAGCATTTT; CDR3aa: CASSPGTHNQPQHF
d_gene: TRBD1; j_gene: TRBJ1-2; abundance: few; v_gene: TRBV11-1; CDR3nt: TGTGCCAGCAGCGGGAACGACAGGGGCCAAGCTAACTATGGCTACACCTTC; CDR3aa: CASSGNDRGQANYGYTF
d_gene: .; j_gene: TRBJ2-3; abundance: many; v_gene: TRBV28; CDR3nt: TGTGCCAGCAGTTTAAACGGTCCTAGCACAGATACGCAGTATTTT; CDR3aa: CASSLNGPSTDTQYF
d_gene: .; j_gene: TRBJ2-5; abundance: many; v_gene: TRBV7-6; CDR3nt: TGTGCCAGCAGCATCCAGGGTTCGGGCTTGGTGGGGGAGACCCAGTACTTC; CDR3aa: CASSIQGSGLVGETQYF
d_gene: .; j_gene: TRBJ2-3; abundance: many; v_gene: TRBV7-6; CDR3nt: TGTGCCAGCAGCTTAAGGTCGGGGGTGAGAGGCACAGATACGCAGTATTTT; CDR3aa: CASSLRSGVRGTDTQYF
d_gene: .; j_gene: TRBJ1-2; abundance: many; v_gene: TRBV12-5; CDR3nt: TGTGCTAGTGGTTTCGCCCTGACGGACACCGGGAATGGCTACACCTTC; CDR3aa: CASGFALTDTGNGYTF
d_gene: TRBD1; j_gene: TRBJ2-1; abundance: many; v_gene: TRBV6-5; CDR3nt: TGTGCCAGCAGTTACGGGTCCGGGACAGGGAAGTCCTACAATGAGCAGTTCTTC; CDR3aa: CASSYGSGTGKSYNEQFF
d_gene: TRBD1; j_gene: TRBJ2-1; abundance: .; v_gene: TRBV6-2/TRBV6-3; CDR3nt: TGTGCCAGCAGTGCCCTAACAGGGGGCAATGAGCAGTTCTTC; CDR3aa: CASSALTGGNEQFF
d_gene: .; j_gene: TRBJ2-7; abundance: few; v_gene: TRBV6-1; CDR3nt: TGTGCCACCAATGAAGGCGAGCAGTACTTC; CDR3aa: CATNEGEQYF
d_gene: TRBD2; j_gene: TRBJ2-6; abundance: .; v_gene: TRBV7-2; CDR3nt: TGTGCCAGCAGCTTAAGGGGGACTAGCGTCTGGGGGGCCAACGTCCTGACTTTC; CDR3aa: CASSLRGTSVWGANVLTF
d_gene: .; j_gene: TRBJ2-1; abundance: few; v_gene: TRBV7-6; CDR3nt: TGTGCCAGCAGCTTAGATGCCAGGGCTAAAACGACTCCGGGGAATGAGCAGTTCTTC; CDR3aa: CASSLDARAKTTPGNEQFF
d_gene: .; j_gene: TRBJ2-2; abundance: .; v_gene: TRBV2; CDR3nt: TGTGCCAGCAGTGAAAGTGCAGTCTCGAACACCGGGGAGCTGTTTTTT; CDR3aa: CASSESAVSNTGELFF
d_gene: .; j_gene: TRBJ2-3; abundance: .; v_gene: TRBV20-1; CDR3nt: TGCAGTGCTAGCAGGGAGGTTGGATATTCAGATACGCAGTATTTT; CDR3aa: CSASREVGYSDTQYF
d_gene: .; j_gene: TRBJ2-6; abundance: .; v_gene: TRBV28; CDR3nt: TGTGCCAGCAGATTAGGGCCTGGGGCCAACGTCCTGACTTTC; CDR3aa: CASRLGPGANVLTF
d_gene: .; j_gene: TRBJ2-1; abundance: .; v_gene: TRBV5-5; CDR3nt: TGTGCCAGCAGCCCCCAGGCCCTCTCCTACAATGAGCAGTTCTTC; CDR3aa: CASSPQALSYNEQFF
d_gene: .; j_gene: TRBJ2-2; abundance: .; v_gene: TRBV28; CDR3nt: TGTGCCAGCAGTTTATGGAGACAGGGAGGCACCGGGGAGCTGTTTTTT; CDR3aa: CASSLWRQGGTGELFF
d_gene: .; j_gene: TRBJ1-2; abundance: many; v_gene: TRBV7-6; CDR3nt: TGTGCCAGCAGCCACGAACGACCGGGATGGGGCTACACCTTC; CDR3aa: CASSHERPGWGYTF
d_gene: .; j_gene: TRBJ2-1; abundance: few; v_gene: TRBV5-6; CDR3nt: TGTGCCAGCAGCCACGGCCACCCCAACTACAATGAGCAGTTCTTC; CDR3aa: CASSHGHPNYNEQFF
d_gene: .; j_gene: TRBJ1-4; abundance: few; v_gene: TRBV28; CDR3nt: TGTGCCAGCAGTTTTTCGAAGGGGACTCCCGCAACTAATGAAAAACTGTTTTTT; CDR3aa: CASSFSKGTPATNEKLFF
d_gene: TRBD1; j_gene: TRBJ1-1; abundance: few; v_gene: TRBV6-6; CDR3nt: TGTGCCAGCAGTTACTCTCCGACAGGGCCCAGCGGTACTGAAGCTTTCTTT; CDR3aa: CASSYSPTGPSGTEAFF